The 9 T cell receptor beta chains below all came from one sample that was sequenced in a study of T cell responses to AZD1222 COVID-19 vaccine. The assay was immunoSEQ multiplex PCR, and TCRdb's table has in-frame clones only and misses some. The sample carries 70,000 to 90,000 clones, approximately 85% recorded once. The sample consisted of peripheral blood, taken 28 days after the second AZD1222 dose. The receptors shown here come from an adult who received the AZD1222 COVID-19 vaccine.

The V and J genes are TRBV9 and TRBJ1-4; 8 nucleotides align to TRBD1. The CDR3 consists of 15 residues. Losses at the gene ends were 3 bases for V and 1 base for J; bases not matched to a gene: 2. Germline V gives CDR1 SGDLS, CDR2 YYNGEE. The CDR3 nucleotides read TGTGCCAGCAGCGGGACAGGGTTAACTAATGAAAAACTGTTTTTT. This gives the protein CASSGTGLTNEKLFF.

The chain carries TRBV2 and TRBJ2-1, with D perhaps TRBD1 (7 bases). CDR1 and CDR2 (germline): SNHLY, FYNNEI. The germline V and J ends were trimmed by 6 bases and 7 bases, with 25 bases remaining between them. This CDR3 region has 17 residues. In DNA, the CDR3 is TGTGCCAGCAGCCCTTTACCGACAGGGAGGACGAAAAATGAGCAGTTCTTC. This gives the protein CASSPLPTGRTKNEQFF.

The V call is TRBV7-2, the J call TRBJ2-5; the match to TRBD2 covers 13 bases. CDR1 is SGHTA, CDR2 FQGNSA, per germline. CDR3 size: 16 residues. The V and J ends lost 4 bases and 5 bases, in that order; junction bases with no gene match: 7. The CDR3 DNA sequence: TGTGCCAGCAGCTACGGACTAGCGGGAGCCGGGGAGACCCAGTACTTC. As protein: CASSYGLAGAGETQYF.

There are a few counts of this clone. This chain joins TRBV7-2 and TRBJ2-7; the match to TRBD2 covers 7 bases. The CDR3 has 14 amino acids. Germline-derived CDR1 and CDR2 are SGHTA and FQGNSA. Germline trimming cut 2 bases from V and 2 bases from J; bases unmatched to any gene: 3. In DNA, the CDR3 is TGTGCCAGCAGCTTACTAGCGGAGACCTACGAGCAGTACTTC. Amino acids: CASSLLAETYEQYF. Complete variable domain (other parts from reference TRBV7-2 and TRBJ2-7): GAGVSQSPSNKVTEKGKDVELRCDPISGHTALYWYRQSLGQGLEFLIYFQGNSAPDKSGLPSDRFSAERTGGSVSTLTIQRTQQEDSAVYLCASSLLAETYEQYFGPGTRLTVT.

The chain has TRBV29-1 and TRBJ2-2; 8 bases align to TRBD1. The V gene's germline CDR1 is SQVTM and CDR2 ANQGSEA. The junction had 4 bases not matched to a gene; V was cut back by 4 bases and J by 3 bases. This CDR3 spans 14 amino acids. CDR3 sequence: CSVAGGKYTGELFF. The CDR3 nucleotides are TGCAGCGTTGCAGGGGGCAAGTACACCGGGGAGCTGTTTTTT.

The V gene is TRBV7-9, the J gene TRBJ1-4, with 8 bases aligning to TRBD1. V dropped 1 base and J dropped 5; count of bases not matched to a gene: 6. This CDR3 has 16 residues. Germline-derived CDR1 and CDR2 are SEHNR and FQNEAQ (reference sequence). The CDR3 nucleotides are TGTGCCAGCAGCTTAGGCTTCAGGGGGCTCAATGAAAAACTGTTTTTT. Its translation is CASSLGFRGLNEKLFF.

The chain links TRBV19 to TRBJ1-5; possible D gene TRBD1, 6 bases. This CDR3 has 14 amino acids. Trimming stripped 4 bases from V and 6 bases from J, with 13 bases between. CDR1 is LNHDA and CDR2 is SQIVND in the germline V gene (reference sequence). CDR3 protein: CASSTRQATQPQHF. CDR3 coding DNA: TGTGCCAGTAGTACAAGACAGGCCACTCAGCCCCAGCATTTT. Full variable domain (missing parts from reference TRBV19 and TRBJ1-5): DGGITQSPKYLFRKEGQNVTLSCEQNLNHDAMYWYRQDPGQGLRLIYYSQIVNDFQKGDIAEGYSVSREKKESFPLTVTSAQKNPTAFYLCASSTRQATQPQHFGDGTRLSIL.

CDR3 nucleotides: TGTGCCAGTAGTATTACAGGAGACTTCTACGAGCAGTACTTC. It is translated as CASSITGDFYEQYF. The chain couples TRBV19 to TRBJ2-7, with D perhaps matching TRBD1 (5 bases). V was clipped by 3 bases and J by 3 bases, with 12 bases between them. Per the germline V gene, CDR1 is LNHDA and CDR2 is SQIVND (reference sequence). CDR3 length: 14 residues.

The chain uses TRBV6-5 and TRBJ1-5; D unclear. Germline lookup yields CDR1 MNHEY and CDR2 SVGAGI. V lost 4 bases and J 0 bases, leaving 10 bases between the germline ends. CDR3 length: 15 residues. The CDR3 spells CASSLGLYSNQPQHF. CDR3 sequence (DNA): TGTGCCAGCAGTTTAGGGCTTTATAGCAATCAGCCCCAGCATTTT.